A single sample gave rise to the 18 T cell receptor beta chains below, sequenced in a study of blood T cell repertoires in COVID-19. The assay was immunoSEQ multiplex PCR, and TCRdb's table has in-frame clones only and misses some. The sample has 150,000 to 200,000 clones, less than 90% seen once; the top ten hold about 6%. Sequencing used peripheral blood. The receptor source for this set is a woman aged 40 to 49 with acute or convalescent COVID-19.

The chain carries TRBV18 and TRBJ2-5; D perhaps matches TRBD2 (6 bases). This CDR3 contains 15 residues. The ends were cut back, 3 bases at V and 3 bases at J, with 14 bases in the middle. CDR1 is KGHSH and CDR2 is LQKENI in the germline V gene. CDR3 sequence (DNA): TGTGCCAGCTCACCTAGGGACGGCGGGGAAGAGACCCAGTACTTC. It yields the protein CASSPRDGGEETQYF.

The rearrangement links TRBV11-1 to TRBJ2-2, with D possibly being TRBD2 (5 bases). V dropped 2 bases and J dropped 2 bases, with 6 bases sitting between them. The CDR3 runs to 14 residues. In germline, CDR1 is SGHAT, CDR2 FQDESV (reference sequence). This chain's CDR3 is CASSLRGNTGELFF. CDR3 coding DNA: TGTGCCAGCAGCTTACGGGGTAACACCGGGGAGCTGTTTTTT.

This chain joins TRBV6-5 and TRBJ1-1, with TRBD1 as a possible D gene (6 bases). The CDR3 loop spans 13 amino acids. Trimming cost V 2 bases and J 6 bases, with 10 bases left between them. From germline, CDR1 is MNHEY and CDR2 SVGAGI. In DNA, the CDR3 is TGTGCCAGCAGTTACGCCCCAGGGGCTGAAGCTTTCTTT. It encodes CASSYAPGAEAFF.

The chain links TRBV30 to TRBJ1-3; 8 bases agree with TRBD1. V shed 2 bases and J 2 bases; nucleotides not matched to a gene: 2. Per germline, CDR1 GTSNPN and CDR2 SVGIG (reference sequence). The CDR3 is 14 amino acids. This chain's CDR3 is CAWSSGGAGNTIYF. The CDR3 DNA reads TGTGCCTGGAGTTCAGGGGGCGCTGGAAACACCATATATTTT.

The rearrangement uses TRBV11-1 and TRBJ1-2, with 7 bases lining up with TRBD1. CDR1 and CDR2 (germline): SGHAT, FQDESV (reference sequence). J lost 6 bases, V lost 7 bases, and 11 bases had no gene match. There are 14 residues in the CDR3. CDR3 loop: CASTITTGANGYTF. The DNA of the CDR3 is TGTGCCAGCACTATAACCACAGGGGCCAATGGCTACACCTTC.

The DNA of the CDR3 is TGCGCCAGCAGACGACAACAGGGATCGTTAGAGACAGATACGCAGTATTTT. It codes for CASRRQQGSLETDTQYF. This sequence joins TRBV4-1 and TRBJ2-3; D is perhaps TRBD1 (6 bases). Trimming cost V 6 bases and J 3 bases, with 22 bases left between them. Germline lookup yields CDR1 MGHRA and CDR2 YSYEKL. The CDR3 runs 17 residues.

This clone was seen once. The V call is TRBV12-5, the J call TRBJ1-2; D remains unclear. The CDR3 spans 13 residues. Germline V gene sequence: CDR1 LGHNT, CDR2 FRNRAP. V lost 7 bases to trimming and J lost 4 bases, with 13 bases between them. This CDR3 is CASAKNVFYGYTF. In DNA form, the CDR3 reads TGTGCTAGTGCCAAAAATGTTTTCTATGGCTACACCTTC.

Regarding this clone: Other DNA sequences from this sample encode an identical CDR3 as well. The chain uses TRBV7-2 and TRBJ2-1, with 15 bases fitting TRBD2. CDR1 SGHTA and CDR2 FQGNSA come from the germline V gene. Trimming removed 5 bases from V and 6 bases from J; junction bases left unmatched: 2. This CDR3 has 15 residues. The CDR3 region is CASSLGLAGGNEQFF. The DNA for the CDR3 is TGTGCCAGCAGCCTGGGACTAGCGGGGGGCAATGAGCAGTTCTTC.

As to this clone: A read error is possible here, since a much larger clone lies one base away. The chain links TRBV9 to TRBJ2-7; unclear D gene. Trimming left V 4 bases short and J 2 bases short, with 4 bases between. The CDR3 is 11 residues long. In germline, CDR1 is SGDLS, CDR2 YYNGEE. CDR3 coding DNA: TGTGCCAGCAGCTCCGCCTACGAGCAGTACTTC. It codes for CASSSAYEQYF. The whole variable domain, remainder taken from reference TRBV9 and TRBJ2-7, is DSGVTQTPKHLITATGQRVTLRCSPRSGDLSVYWYQQSLDQGLQFLIQYYNGEERAKGNILERFSAQQFPDLHSELNLSSLELGDSALYFCASSSAYEQYFGPGTRLTVT.

The chain couples TRBV4-1 to TRBJ2-3; 10 bases fit TRBD2. This CDR3 has 17 residues. Germline trimming cut 3 bases from V and 9 bases from J; bases unmatched to any gene: 15. Germline CDR1 and CDR2: MGHRA and YSYEKL. CDR3 nucleotides: TGCGCCAGCAGCCAGGTTAGCGGGAGGCCCGAGTTGCTAACGCAGTATTTT. Translation gives CASSQVSGRPELLTQYF.

CDR3 DNA: TGTGCCAGCTCACCAGGGATAGCGGGACAGAATGAGCAGTTCTTC. Amino acid sequence: CASSPGIAGQNEQFF. The chain carries TRBV18 and TRBJ2-1; perhaps TRBD2 as D (8 bases). The CDR3 consists of 15 residues. V gave up 2 bases and J gave up 7 bases, with 15 bases separating them. The germline CDR1 and CDR2 sequences are KGHSH and LQKENI.

The chain employs TRBV6-4 and TRBJ2-2; the D gene is possibly TRBD2 (6 bases). V was pared by 1 base and J by 5 bases, with 11 bases between. In germline, CDR1 is MRHNA, CDR2 SNTAGT. The CDR3 contains 15 residues. The DNA for the CDR3 is TGTGCCAGCAGTGACTGGGGAGGCCAGACCGGGGAGCTGTTTTTT. It yields the protein CASSDWGGQTGELFF.

The chain carries TRBV7-2 and TRBJ1-2; no clear D. V lost 5 bases, J lost 1 base, and 8 bases lay in between. Germline V CDR1 and CDR2: SGHTA, FQGNSA. The CDR3 loop spans 13 amino acids. The CDR3 nucleotides read TGTGCCAGCAGCCCCAACTATAACTATGGCTACACCTTC. This translates into CASSPNYNYGYTF.

The J gene is TRBJ2-7, the V gene TRBV11-1, with D tentatively TRBD2 (6 bases). The CDR3 sequence is 13 residues long. Germline CDR1 SGHAT, CDR2 FQDESV (reference sequence). The V end was cut by 5 bases, the J end by 9 bases, with 17 bases between. CDR3: CASSIPGPGLQYF. The CDR3 DNA sequence: TGTGCCAGCAGCATCCCGGGACCGGGACTGCAGTACTTC.

This clone appeared once. The V gene is TRBV6-6, the J gene TRBJ2-2; 16 bases are a match to TRBD2. Germline V gene sequence: CDR1 MNHNY, CDR2 SVGAGI (reference sequence). J lost 6 bases, V lost 6 bases, and 4 bases had no gene match. The CDR3 length is 16 residues. The CDR3 here is CASRAGLAGGAGELFF. CDR3 DNA: TGTGCCAGCAGAGCGGGACTAGCGGGAGGGGCCGGGGAGCTGTTTTTT.

The rearrangement joins TRBV27 to TRBJ2-5; TRBD1 matches 9 bases. With 5 bases clipped from V and 4 bases from J, the junction kept 11 bases outside the gene matches. CDR1 MNHEY and CDR2 SMNVEV come from the germline V gene (reference sequence). The CDR3 is made up of 16 amino acids. CDR3 in amino acids: CASSLLNRGRLETQYF. The CDR3 DNA is TGTGCCAGCAGTCTACTAAACAGGGGGCGTCTAGAGACCCAGTACTTC.

The chain combines TRBV29-1 with TRBJ1-2; unclear D gene. CDR1 and CDR2 from the germline V gene are SQVTM and ANQGSEA. The CDR3 is 13 amino acids. The germline V and J ends were trimmed by 5 bases and 6 bases, with 16 bases remaining between them. CDR3 nucleotide sequence: TGCAGCGTTTCTGGAGGACTTTCTGATGGCTACACCTTC. This encodes CSVSGGLSDGYTF.

The chain uses TRBV3-1 (or the pseudogene TRBV3-2) and TRBJ2-1, with a tentative D call TRBD2 (6 bases). In germline, CDR1 is LGHDT, CDR2 YNNKEL (reference sequence). Trimming cost V 2 bases and J 5 bases, with 13 bases left between them. The CDR3 has 15 amino acids. Written as DNA, the CDR3 is TGTGCCAGCAGCCAATTTTCGGGGGTCAACAATGAGCAGTTCTTC. The encoded protein is CASSQFSGVNNEQFF.